Shown below are 10 T cell receptor beta chains from a single sample sequenced in a study of blood T cells in healthy people across ages. A sample-barcoded 5' primer and a J-beta primer mix were used in a second PCR of roughly 6 to 12 cycles. MiXCR, run by TCRdb on the 5' RACE reads, gives a single entry per CDR3 protein. The sample carries 1.5 million or so distinct CDR3 sequences, approximately 43% recorded once. The source material was blood. The receptors come from a woman aged 18-29 years in good health.

The rearrangement joins TRBV30 to TRBJ2-7, with D unresolved. Trimming pared 3 bases from V and 2 bases from J, leaving 8 bases between. This CDR3 spans 12 amino acids. Germline CDR1 and CDR2: GTSNPN and SVGIG (reference sequence). The CDR3 sequence: CAWSFGAYEQYF. Here the CDR3 DNA reads TGTGCCTGGAGCTTCGGAGCCTACGAGCAGTACTTC.

The chain recombines TRBV4-1 with TRBJ2-5; D possibly matches TRBD1 or TRBD2 (6 bases each). V dropped 2 bases and J dropped 0 bases, with 16 bases sitting between them. This CDR3 has 17 residues. Germline V gives CDR1 MGHRA, CDR2 YSYEKL. CDR3 DNA: TGCGCCAGCAGCCAACCTTTAGGGGGGTGGTACCAAGAGACCCAGTACTTC. This encodes CASSQPLGGWYQETQYF.

The chain links TRBV7-2 to TRBJ2-7; 8 bases line up with TRBD1. V dropped 7 bases and J dropped 2; count of bases not matched to a gene: 7. The CDR3 runs 14 residues. Germline loops: CDR1 SGHTA, CDR2 FQGNSA. CDR3: CASISGTGPYEQYF. The CDR3 DNA sequence: TGTGCCAGCATCTCAGGGACAGGTCCCTACGAGCAGTACTTC.

The V call is TRBV9, the J call TRBJ1-1, with a tentative D call TRBD1 (5 bases). V lost 3 bases, J lost 6 bases, and 15 bases lay in between. CDR3 length: 14 amino acids. CDR1 SGDLS and CDR2 YYNGEE come from the germline V gene. CDR3 region: CASSGPFDSSEAFF. The CDR3 DNA reads TGTGCCAGCAGCGGCCCGTTCGACAGTTCTGAAGCTTTCTTT.

This clonotype has only a few counts. The chain joins TRBV14 to TRBJ1-2, with D possibly matching TRBD1 (5 bases). Between the trimmed V and J ends, which lost 0 bases and 2 bases, there was a span of 13 bases. The CDR3 totals 16 residues. CDR1 and CDR2 from the germline V gene are SGHDN and FVKESK. CDR3 amino acids: CASSQEVGGWNYGYTF. CDR3 nucleotide sequence: TGTGCCAGCAGCCAAGAAGTTGGGGGGTGGAACTATGGCTACACCTTC.

This chain links TRBV20-1 with TRBJ1-1; TRBD1 might be the D (5 bases). Germline V CDR1 and CDR2: DFQATT, SNEGSKA (reference sequence). Trimming removed 6 bases from V and 4 bases from J, with 15 bases in between. CDR3 size: 13 residues. The CDR3 sequence is CSAHLGVGTEAFF. The CDR3 DNA follows: TGCAGTGCCCACTTGGGGGTGGGCACTGAAGCTTTCTTT.

This chain uses TRBV20-1 with TRBJ2-7; D is possibly TRBD1 or TRBD2 (5 bases each). The CDR3 is made up of 13 amino acids. The germline gives CDR1 DFQATT, CDR2 SNEGSKA (reference sequence). The V end lost 6 bases, the J end lost 3 bases, and 15 bases lay between the germline ends. CDR3 DNA sequence: TGCAGTGCAACGGGACCCTGGGGCTACGAGCAGTACTTC. Residues: CSATGPWGYEQYF.

This clonotype was seen a handful of times. This chain connects TRBV27 to TRBJ1-6; the D is unclear. Trimming pared 6 bases from V and 5 bases from J, leaving 11 bases between. CDR3 length: 14 amino acids. Germline values: CDR1 MNHEY, CDR2 SMNVEV (reference sequence). For the CDR3, the DNA is TGTGCCAGCAGCATCGGGTTACATAATTCACCCCTCCACTTT. Its translation is CASSIGLHNSPLHF.

The rearrangement links TRBV5-5 to TRBJ2-3; D perhaps matches TRBD2 (5 bases). The germline V gene encodes CDR1 SGHKS and CDR2 YYEKEE (reference sequence). This CDR3 region has 15 residues. Between the trimmed V and J ends, which lost 4 bases and 6 bases, there was a span of 18 bases. The CDR3 reads CASSVVSPGIDTQYF. As DNA, the CDR3 is TGTGCCAGCAGCGTCGTGTCACCCGGGATCGATACGCAGTATTTT.

J is TRBJ2-1 and V is TRBV10-3; the match to TRBD2 covers 9 bases. This CDR3 has 18 residues. V lost 5 bases, J lost 4 bases, and 15 bases stayed unmatched. Germline V gene lookup returns CDR1 ENHRY and CDR2 SYGVKD. CDR3 in amino acids: CAISRGPMTSGKYNEQFF. CDR3 bases: TGTGCCATCAGTAGAGGCCCTATGACTAGCGGCAAATACAATGAGCAGTTCTTC.